This T cell receptor (beta chain) originates from a study of T cells in Graves' hyperthyroidism and ophthalmopathy. Points from the study as a whole: A model built on 13 V-J features separated ophthalmopathy from stable hyperthyroidism. Blood also showed most of the thyroid clonotypes that were expanded above 0.001.

This clonotype was observed many times. Its antigen is as yet unknown. Germline assignment: CDR1 SGHTA and CDR2 FQGNSA. Trimming left V 1 base short and J 9 bases short, with 13 bases between. The CDR3 is 15 residues long. TCR beta CDR3 sequences were amplified from RNA transcripts. TCR CDR3 underwent first-round RT-PCR with the HTBI primer set. MiXCR was run by TCRdb on the multiplex PCR reads, yielding one entry per CDR3 protein. The sample consists of fewer than 650,000 distinct CDR3 sequences, approximately 13% of them appearing once. The sequence derives from a woman aged 25 to 39 with Graves' hyperthyroidism that later progressed to Graves' ophthalmopathy. The sample consisted of blood. The chain employs TRBV7-2 and TRBJ1-6, with D perhaps TRBD1 (6 bases). CDR3 amino acids: CASSLEVQGGSPLHF. CDR3 nucleotide sequence: TGTGCCAGCAGCTTAGAGGTACAGGGAGGTTCACCCCTCCACTTT. Using reference TRBV7-2 and TRBJ1-6 for the parts outside the CDR3, the full variable domain is GAGVSQSPSNKVTEKGKDVELRCDPISGHTALYWYRQSLGQGLEFLIYFQGNSAPDKSGLPSDRFSAERTGGSVSTLTIQRTQQEDSAVYLCASSLEVQGGSPLHFGNGTRLTVT.